The rows below give T cell receptor beta chains drawn from one sample of a study of shared clonotypes between healthy human individuals. Assay used: immunoSEQ multiplex PCR; TCRdb lists only in-frame clones, some missing. The data hold roughly 2,300,000 clones, with roughly 92% observed a single time. Sequences were obtained from naive CD4+ T cells from PBMCs. The source is a man between 18 and 29 years old in good health. Some clones in this sample may be carry-over from other donors' samples. Both conserved end residues are part of each CDR3.

cdr3_aa: CASSLYRDLTGELFF
v_call: TRBV7-2
j_call: TRBJ2-2

cdr3_aa: CASSPSGLSTDTQYF
v_call: TRBV2
j_call: TRBJ2-3

cdr3_aa: CASSEGPTMGTDTQYF
v_call: TRBV2
j_call: TRBJ2-3

cdr3_aa: CASSEALPVNYGYTF
v_call: TRBV6-1
j_call: TRBJ1-2

cdr3_aa: CASSPTVPTVTNEQYF
v_call: TRBV18
j_call: TRBJ2-7

cdr3_aa: CASSANWNTEAFF
v_call: TRBV6-4
j_call: TRBJ1-1

cdr3_aa: CASSLSGAGKETQYF
v_call: TRBV28
j_call: TRBJ2-5

cdr3_aa: CASSLAPGLGETQYF
v_call: TRBV7-8
j_call: TRBJ2-5

cdr3_aa: CASSQTAGTSTDTQYF
v_call: TRBV5-1
j_call: TRBJ2-3

cdr3_aa: CASSLTGSSSYNEQFF
v_call: TRBV6-5
j_call: TRBJ2-1

cdr3_aa: CASSYNRAPGNEQFF
v_call: TRBV6-5
j_call: TRBJ2-1

cdr3_aa: CSVEDYHFNEQFF
v_call: TRBV29-1
j_call: TRBJ2-1

cdr3_aa: CAWTGGTRVQYF
v_call: TRBV30
j_call: TRBJ2-7

cdr3_aa: CASSLVQGGNTEAFF
v_call: TRBV7-6
j_call: TRBJ1-1

cdr3_aa: CASSSGQGIQETQYF
v_call: TRBV5-1
j_call: TRBJ2-5

cdr3_aa: CASSYTWTGNSYEQYF
v_call: TRBV6-5
j_call: TRBJ2-7

cdr3_aa: CASSGPWDYQAEQYF
v_call: TRBV5-1
j_call: TRBJ2-7